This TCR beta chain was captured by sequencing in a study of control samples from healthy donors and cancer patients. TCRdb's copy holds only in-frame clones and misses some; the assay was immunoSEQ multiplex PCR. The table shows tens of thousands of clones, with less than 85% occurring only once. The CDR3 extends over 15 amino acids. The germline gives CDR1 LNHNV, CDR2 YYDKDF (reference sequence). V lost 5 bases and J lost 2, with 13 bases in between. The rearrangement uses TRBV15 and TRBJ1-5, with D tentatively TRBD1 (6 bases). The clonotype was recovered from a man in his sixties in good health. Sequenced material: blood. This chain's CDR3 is CATSLSGAGNQPQHF. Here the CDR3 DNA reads TGTGCCACCAGCCTTTCAGGGGCAGGCAATCAGCCCCAGCATTTT.